This entry lists 29 T cell receptor beta chains sequenced from one sample in a study of T-cell memory formation after mild COVID-19 (dated by TCRdb to the early 2020s). Library preparation used 5' RACE. Sequenced using an Illumina NovaSeq 6000. TCRdb ran its own pipeline on the public reads, namely fastp trimming at Q25 and MiXCR clone calling, and kept in-frame beta chains. Entries are consolidated by CDR3 protein sequence, retaining the most common genes and DNA. The sample has 250,000 to 350,000 distinct CDR3 sequences on record, around 16% of them singletons. Of the sample, roughly 20% falls within the top ten clones. Sequences were obtained from PBMCs or a T cell subset sorted from them (not recorded which). These receptors originate from a man younger than 30 who had mild COVID-19 (a few samples of this study predate the infection). The sample titles of this study are shuffled in the database, so cell type and time point are left out; the donor was told from shared clones.

This clonotype appeared a few times. The chain employs TRBV2 and TRBJ2-2, with D unresolved. Per the germline V gene, CDR1 is SNHLY and CDR2 is FYNNEI. The V gene lost 7 bases and the J gene lost 6 bases, with 12 bases spanning the gap. The CDR3 covers 13 residues. CDR3 sequence reads: CASKVEVSGELFF. CDR3 bases: TGTGCCAGCAAGGTCGAGGTCTCCGGGGAGCTGTTTTTT.

There are many counts of this clonotype. The J gene is TRBJ2-3, the V gene TRBV5-1; 8 nucleotides align to TRBD2. Germline loops: CDR1 SGHRS, CDR2 YFSETQ. With 4 bases clipped from V and 0 bases from J, the junction kept 4 bases outside the gene matches. This CDR3 is 15 amino acids long. The CDR3 region is CASSLSGGSTDTQYF. The CDR3 DNA sequence: TGCGCCAGCAGCCTCAGCGGGGGCAGCACAGATACGCAGTATTTT.

There are many counts of this clonotype. The chain combines TRBV5-1 with TRBJ2-5; 8 bases agree with TRBD1. This CDR3 is built from 15 residues. V lost 4 bases, J lost 1 base, and 6 bases stayed unmatched. Germline V gene data show CDR1 as SGHRS and CDR2 as YFSETQ. For the CDR3, the DNA is TGCGCCAGCAGCAGCGGACAGGGTAGCCAAGAGACCCAGTACTTC. It yields the protein CASSSGQGSQETQYF.

The table lists this clonotype with a few counts. The chain carries TRBV6-5 and TRBJ1-5; D is undetermined. This CDR3 contains 11 residues. V gave up 10 bases and J gave up 6 bases, with 10 bases separating them. Germline V CDR1 and CDR2: MNHEY, SVGAGI. This CDR3 is CATRSGQPQHF. The CDR3 nucleotides read TGTGCCACCCGGTCGGGTCAGCCCCAGCATTTT.

This clonotype was detected ten times or more. V and J are TRBV4-1 and TRBJ2-5; a possible D gene is TRBD2 (6 bases). Trimming shortened V by 2 bases and J by 4 bases, and 8 bases separated the two germline ends. The CDR3 sequence is 13 residues long. CDR1 and CDR2 (germline): MGHRA, YSYEKL. The CDR3 reads CASSQWRGETQYF. The CDR3, as DNA: TGCGCCAGCAGCCAATGGAGGGGAGAGACCCAGTACTTC.

The CDR3 DNA is TGCGCCAGCAGCGGAGGCAGGGGGCGAGGGACTGAAGCTTTCTTT. This encodes CASSGGRGRGTEAFF. The rearrangement links TRBV5-1 to TRBJ1-1; 8 positions match TRBD1. Per the germline V gene, CDR1 is SGHRS and CDR2 is YFSETQ. This CDR3 contains 15 residues. V trimming: 4 bases; J trimming: 5 bases; junction bases outside the gene matches: 10.

In this sample, this clonotype turned up a few times. V gene TRBV7-2 combines with J gene TRBJ1-5; TRBD1 aligns across 7 bases. In germline, CDR1 is SGHTA, CDR2 FQGNSA. The CDR3 spans 17 residues. Trimming removed 1 base from V and 6 bases from J; junction bases left unmatched: 12. The CDR3 sequence is CASSLVLGQAFSQPQHF. Written as DNA, the CDR3 is TGTGCCAGCAGCTTAGTCCTCGGACAGGCGTTCTCTCAGCCCCAGCATTTT.

This clonotype was seen only a few times. The chain joins TRBV20-1 to TRBJ2-3, with 11 bases aligning to TRBD2. The CDR3 runs to 14 residues. The V and J ends lost 5 bases and 8 bases, in that order; junction bases with no gene match: 9. Germline V gives CDR1 DFQATT, CDR2 SNEGSKA (reference sequence). The CDR3 reads CSAGHSGGAGTQYF. The CDR3 nucleotides read TGCAGTGCTGGTCATAGCGGGGGGGCTGGTACGCAGTATTTT.

The rearrangement joins TRBV11-2 to TRBJ1-1; D is perhaps TRBD1 (5 bases). Deletions cut 6 bases from V and 3 bases from J, with 14 bases between. The germline V gene encodes CDR1 SGHAT and CDR2 FQNNGV. The CDR3 sequence is 14 residues long. The CDR3 spells CASRLQGIYTEAFF. The CDR3 region has the DNA TGTGCCAGCAGACTTCAGGGTATCTACACTGAAGCTTTCTTT.

This clonotype came up a few times. This chain uses TRBV28 with TRBJ2-7; the D gene is possibly TRBD1 (5 bases). Trimming took off 7 bases at V and 2 bases at J, with 6 bases between the two ends. Germline assignment: CDR1 MDHEN and CDR2 SYDVKM. CDR3 size: 11 residues. As DNA, the CDR3 is TGTGCCAGCAAGGGGACCTACGAGCAGTACGTC. Protein sequence: CASKGTYEQYV.

In this sample, this clonotype turned up a few times. The CDR3 sequence: CASSQVHNYNSPLHF. The CDR3 DNA sequence: TGTGCCAGCAGCCAAGTACACAACTATAATTCACCCCTCCACTTT. This chain connects TRBV3-1 to TRBJ1-6; no clear D. The length of the CDR3 is 15 residues. The V and J ends lost 1 base and 3 bases respectively, with 7 bases between them. From germline, CDR1 is LGHDT and CDR2 YNNKEL (reference sequence). Full variable domain (rest looked up from reference TRBV3-1 and TRBJ1-6): DTAVSQTPKYLVTQMGNDKSIKCEQNLGHDTMYWYKQDSKKFLKIMFSYNNKELIINETVPNRFSPKSPDKAHLNLHINSLELGDSAVYFCASSQVHNYNSPLHFGNGTRLTVT.

This chain links TRBV9 with TRBJ1-1; D possibly corresponds to TRBD1 (6 bases). This CDR3 is 14 amino acids long. With 3 bases removed from V and 1 base from J, the gap between germline ends came to 10 bases. CDR1 is SGDLS, CDR2 YYNGEE, per germline. The CDR3 DNA is TGTGCCAGCAGCGGACGACAGGAGAACACTGAAGCTTTCTTT. Translated: CASSGRQENTEAFF.

This clonotype was detected ten times or more. This chain connects TRBV28 to TRBJ2-3; TRBD1 agrees at 8 bases. V trimming: 2 bases; J trimming: 2 bases; junction bases outside the gene matches: 3. Germline CDR1 is MDHEN and CDR2 is SYDVKM. The CDR3 extends over 15 amino acids. The CDR3 reads CASSLGTGHTDTQYF. CDR3 bases: TGTGCCAGCAGTTTAGGGACAGGCCACACAGATACGCAGTATTTT.

The rearrangement joins TRBV6-2 or TRBV6-3 to TRBJ2-3; tentatively, D is TRBD1 (6 bases). V lost 2 bases, J lost 0 bases, and 12 bases lay in between. Germline V gene sequence: CDR1 MNHEY, CDR2 SVGEGT. CDR3 length: 16 amino acids. This CDR3 is CASSYPYRVSTDTQYF. In DNA, the CDR3 is TGTGCCAGCAGTTACCCGTACAGGGTTAGCACAGATACGCAGTATTTT.

This clonotype has just a few counts. CDR3 DNA: TGTGCCAGCAGACGACAGGGGGGAGAGACCCAGTACTTC. Amino acid sequence: CASRRQGGETQYF. V and J are TRBV6-5 and TRBJ2-5; 9 bases match TRBD1. Germline V gene data show CDR1 as MNHEY and CDR2 as SVGAGI. This CDR3 spans 13 amino acids. V lost 6 bases and J lost 4; bases outside the gene matches: 3.

This clonotype has only a few counts. The CDR3 coding sequence is TGTGCCAGCAGCCCGACCTCTAGTCCCGAGGGCGGGGAGCTGTTTTTT. Translating gives CASSPTSSPEGGELFF. The chain links TRBV9 to TRBJ2-2; TRBD2 is a possible D gene (5 bases). The germline CDR1 and CDR2 sequences are SGDLS and YYNGEE. This CDR3 comprises 16 residues. V was clipped by 4 bases and J by 7 bases, with 20 bases between them.

This clonotype was counted only a few times. The chain links TRBV4-3 to TRBJ2-3, with TRBD2 matching 14 bases. The CDR3 sequence is 16 residues long. The germline CDR1 and CDR2 sequences are LGHNA and YSLEER. J lost 9 bases, V lost 1 base, and 6 bases had no gene match. CDR3 nucleotide sequence: TGCGCCAGCAGCCAAGCCGGGACTAGCGGGGGAATCACGCAGTATTTT. It codes for CASSQAGTSGGITQYF.

This clonotype turned up a few times. The chain employs TRBV7-9 and TRBJ2-3; D might be TRBD1 (6 bases). The length of the CDR3 is 14 residues. CDR1 and CDR2 from the germline V gene are SEHNR and FQNEAQ (reference sequence). The ends were cut back, 5 bases at V and 0 bases at J, with 9 bases in the middle. CDR3 coding DNA: TGTGCCAGCAGCCCGGACAGAAGCACAGATACGCAGTATTTT. It yields the protein CASSPDRSTDTQYF.

Worth noting for this clonotype: One end of the junction varies from germline; a read error may be responsible. The chain has TRBV12-3 or TRBV12-4 and TRBJ2-3; 8 bases map to TRBD1. This CDR3 region has 15 residues. CDR3 DNA: TGTGCCAGCAGCCTCGGACAGGGAGTCACAGATACGAAGTATTTT. Translating it yields CASSLGQGVTDTKYF.

This sequence joins TRBV11-3 and TRBJ2-5; 7 positions match TRBD2. This CDR3 has 17 residues. Germline CDR1 is SGHNT and CDR2 is YENEEA. Losses at the gene ends were 5 bases for V and 4 bases for J; bases not matched to a gene: 16. The CDR3 protein is CASSPWGGSLVLETQYF. CDR3 nucleotides: TGTGCCAGCAGCCCCTGGGGGGGGAGCCTCGTATTAGAGACCCAGTACTTC. The entire variable domain, with the rest obtained from reference TRBV11-3 and TRBJ2-5, is as follows: EAGVVQSPRYKIIEKKQPVAFWCNPISGHNTLYWYLQNLGQGPELLIRYENEEAVDDSQLPKDRFSAERLKGVDSTLKIQPAELGDSAVYLCASSPWGGSLVLETQYFGPGTRLLVL.

DNA of the CDR3: TGTGCCAGCAGTTCAGTCCGGGACAACTCCGAAAAACTGTTTTTT. Amino acid sequence: CASSSVRDNSEKLFF. This sequence joins TRBV7-9 and TRBJ1-4; the D gene is possibly TRBD1 (6 bases). This CDR3 has 15 residues. The V gene's germline CDR1 is SEHNR and CDR2 FQNEAQ (reference sequence). Trimming removed 6 bases from V and 8 bases from J, with 19 bases in between.

This chain links TRBV6-2 or TRBV6-3 with TRBJ2-7; perhaps TRBD1 as D (5 bases). The CDR3 extends over 13 amino acids. Germline V CDR1 and CDR2: MNHEY, SVGEGT. Trimming left V 8 bases short and J 3 bases short, with 14 bases between. The chain's CDR3 is CASGTGTYYEQYV. For the CDR3, the DNA is TGTGCCAGCGGCACAGGCACCTACTACGAGCAGTACGTC.

V and J are TRBV3-1 and TRBJ2-3; D call uncertain. V lost 5 bases and J lost 2, with 5 bases in between. Per germline, CDR1 LGHDT and CDR2 YNNKEL (reference sequence). The CDR3 is made up of 12 amino acids. CDR3 region: CASSYNTDTQYF. DNA of the CDR3: TGTGCCAGCAGCTATAACACAGATACGCAGTATTTT.

This clonotype was found many times. The chain links TRBV7-3 to TRBJ2-3; possibly TRBD1 or TRBD2 for D (5 bases each). With 3 bases removed from V and 6 bases from J, the gap between germline ends came to 16 bases. This CDR3 is built from 15 residues. The germline V gene has CDR1 SGHTA and CDR2 FQGTGA. The CDR3 loop reads CASSFGGFRKDTQYF. The CDR3 DNA reads TGTGCCAGCAGCTTTGGGGGTTTTAGAAAGGATACGCAGTATTTT.

The V call is TRBV5-1, the J call TRBJ2-3; 7 bases are shared with TRBD1. Germline assignment: CDR1 SGHRS and CDR2 YFSETQ. The J segment lost 0 bases and the V segment lost 4 bases, leaving 8 bases of the junction unmatched. The CDR3 has 16 amino acids. CDR3 DNA sequence: TGCGCCAGCAGCCCGGGACAGTACACTAGCACAGATACGCAGTATTTT. This codes for CASSPGQYTSTDTQYF. Filled out from reference TRBV5-1 and TRBJ2-3, the complete variable domain reads KAGVTQTPRYLIKTRGQQVTLSCSPISGHRSVSWYQQTPGQGLQFLFEYFSETQRNKGNFPGRFSGRQFSNSRSEMNVSTLELGDSALYLCASSPGQYTSTDTQYFGPGTRLTVL.

The V call is TRBV29-1, the J call TRBJ1-1, with D possibly TRBD1 on 5 matching bases. The CDR3 loop spans 16 amino acids. V was pared by 2 bases and J by 1 base, with 17 bases between. The V gene's germline CDR1 is SQVTM and CDR2 ANQGSEA. CDR3 in DNA: TGCAGCGTTGAACTATCGGGGCAGAATCGGAACACTGAAGCTTTCTTT. This gives the protein CSVELSGQNRNTEAFF. The complete variable domain, with remaining parts taken from reference TRBV29-1 and TRBJ1-1, reads SAVISQKPSRDICQRGTSLTIQCQVDSQVTMMFWYRQQPGQSLTLIATANQGSEATYESGFVIDKFPISRPNLTFSTLTVSNMSPEDSSIYLCSVELSGQNRNTEAFFGQGTRLTVV.

The chain links TRBV2 to TRBJ2-5; 8 bases align to TRBD1. The CDR3 is made up of 14 amino acids. V shed 6 bases and J 5 bases; nucleotides not matched to a gene: 8. Germline values: CDR1 SNHLY, CDR2 FYNNEI. The CDR3 coding sequence is TGTGCCAGCAGCGGACAGGGTCGATCGGAGACCCAGTACTTC. Translation gives CASSGQGRSETQYF.

This chain joins TRBV7-6 and TRBJ2-4; 8 bases fit TRBD1. Looked up from germline, CDR1 is SGHVS and CDR2 is FNYEAQ. The CDR3 length is 14 residues. With 4 bases clipped from V and 7 bases from J, the junction kept 6 bases outside the gene matches. The CDR3 nucleotides read TGTGCCAGCAGCTATCCAGGGGGCCGGAACATTCAGTACTTC. Amino acids: CASSYPGGRNIQYF.

Many counts were recorded for this clonotype. The V and J genes are TRBV15 and TRBJ2-6; no firm D call. The germline gives CDR1 LNHNV, CDR2 YYDKDF (reference sequence). The CDR3 length is 14 residues. The ends were cut back, 7 bases at V and 7 bases at J, with 14 bases in the middle. The CDR3, as DNA: TGTGCCACCATTCCCCCAGTTCGAGCCAACGTCCTGACTTTC. Encoded protein: CATIPPVRANVLTF.